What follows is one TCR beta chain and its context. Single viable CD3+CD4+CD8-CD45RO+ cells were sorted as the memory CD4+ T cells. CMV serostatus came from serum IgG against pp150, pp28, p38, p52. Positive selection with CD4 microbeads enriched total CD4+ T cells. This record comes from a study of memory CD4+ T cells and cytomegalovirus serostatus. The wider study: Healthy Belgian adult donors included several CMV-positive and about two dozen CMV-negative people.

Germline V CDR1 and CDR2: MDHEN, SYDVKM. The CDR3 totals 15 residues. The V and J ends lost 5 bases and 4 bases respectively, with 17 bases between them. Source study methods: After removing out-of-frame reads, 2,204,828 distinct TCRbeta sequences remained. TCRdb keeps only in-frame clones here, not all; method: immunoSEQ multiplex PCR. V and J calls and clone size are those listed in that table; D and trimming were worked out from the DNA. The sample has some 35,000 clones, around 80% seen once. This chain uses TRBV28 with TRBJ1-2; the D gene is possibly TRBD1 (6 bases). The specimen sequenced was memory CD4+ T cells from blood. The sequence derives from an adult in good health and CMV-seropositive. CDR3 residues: CASSPQIRGGYGYTF. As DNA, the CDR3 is TGTGCCAGCAGTCCGCAGATCAGAGGGGGCTATGGCTACACCTTC.